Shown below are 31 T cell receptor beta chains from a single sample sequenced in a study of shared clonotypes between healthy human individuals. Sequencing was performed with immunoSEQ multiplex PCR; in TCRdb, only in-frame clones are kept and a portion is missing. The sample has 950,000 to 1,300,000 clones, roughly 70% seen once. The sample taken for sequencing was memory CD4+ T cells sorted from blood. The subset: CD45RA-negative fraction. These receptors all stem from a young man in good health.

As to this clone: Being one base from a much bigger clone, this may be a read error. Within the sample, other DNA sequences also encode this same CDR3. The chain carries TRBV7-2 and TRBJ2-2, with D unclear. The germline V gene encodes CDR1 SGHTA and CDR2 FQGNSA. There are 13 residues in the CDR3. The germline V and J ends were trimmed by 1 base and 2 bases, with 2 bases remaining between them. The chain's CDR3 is CASSLDNTGELFF. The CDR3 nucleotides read TGTGCCAGCAGCTTAGATAACACCGGGGAGCTGTTTTTT.

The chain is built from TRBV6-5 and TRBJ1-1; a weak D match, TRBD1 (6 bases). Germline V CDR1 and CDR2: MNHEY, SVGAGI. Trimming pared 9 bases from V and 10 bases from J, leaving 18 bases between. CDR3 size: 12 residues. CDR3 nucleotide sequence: TGTGCCAGTAGACTTCCGGGACATCGAGCTTTCTTT. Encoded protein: CASRLPGHRAFF.

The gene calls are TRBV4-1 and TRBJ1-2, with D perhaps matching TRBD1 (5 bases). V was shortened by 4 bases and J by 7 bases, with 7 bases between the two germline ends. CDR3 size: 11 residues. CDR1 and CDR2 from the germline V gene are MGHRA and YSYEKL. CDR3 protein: CASSPGFGYTF. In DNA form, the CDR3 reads TGCGCCAGCAGCCCAGGGTTTGGCTACACCTTC.

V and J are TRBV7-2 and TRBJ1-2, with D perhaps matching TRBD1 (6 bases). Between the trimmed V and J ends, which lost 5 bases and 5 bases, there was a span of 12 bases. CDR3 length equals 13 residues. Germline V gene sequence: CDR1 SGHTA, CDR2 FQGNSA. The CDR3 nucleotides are TGTGCCAGCAGCCCCGACAGGCTTTATGGCTACACCTTC. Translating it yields CASSPDRLYGYTF.

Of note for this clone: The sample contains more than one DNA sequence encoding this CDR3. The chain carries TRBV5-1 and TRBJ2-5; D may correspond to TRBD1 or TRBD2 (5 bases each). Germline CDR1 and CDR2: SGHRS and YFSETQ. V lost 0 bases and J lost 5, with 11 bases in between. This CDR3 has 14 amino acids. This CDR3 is CASSLAVRGETQYF. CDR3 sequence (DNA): TGCGCCAGCAGCTTGGCCGTGAGGGGTGAGACCCAGTACTTC.

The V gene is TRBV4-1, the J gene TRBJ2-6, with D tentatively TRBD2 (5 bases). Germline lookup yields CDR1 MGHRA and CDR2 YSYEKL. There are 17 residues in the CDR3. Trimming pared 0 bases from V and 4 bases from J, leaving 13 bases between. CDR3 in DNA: TGCGCCAGCAGCCAAGATCTGGAGGAACCCGGGGCCAACGTCCTGACTTTC. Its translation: CASSQDLEEPGANVLTF.

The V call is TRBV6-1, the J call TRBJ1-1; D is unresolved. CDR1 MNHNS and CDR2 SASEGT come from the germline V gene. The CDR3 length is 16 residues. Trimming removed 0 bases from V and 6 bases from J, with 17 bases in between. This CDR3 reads CASSEALSDGRAEAFF. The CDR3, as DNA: TGTGCCAGCAGTGAAGCCCTGTCCGACGGTCGCGCTGAAGCTTTCTTT.

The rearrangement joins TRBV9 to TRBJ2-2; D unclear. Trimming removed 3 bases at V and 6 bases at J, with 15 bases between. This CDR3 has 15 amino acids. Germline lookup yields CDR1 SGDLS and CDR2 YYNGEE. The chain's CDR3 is CASSATSIGAGELFF. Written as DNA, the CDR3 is TGTGCCAGCAGCGCGACCTCGATAGGAGCCGGGGAGCTGTTTTTT. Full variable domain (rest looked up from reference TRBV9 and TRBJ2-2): DSGVTQTPKHLITATGQRVTLRCSPRSGDLSVYWYQQSLDQGLQFLIQYYNGEERAKGNILERFSAQQFPDLHSELNLSSLELGDSALYFCASSATSIGAGELFFGEGSRLTVL.

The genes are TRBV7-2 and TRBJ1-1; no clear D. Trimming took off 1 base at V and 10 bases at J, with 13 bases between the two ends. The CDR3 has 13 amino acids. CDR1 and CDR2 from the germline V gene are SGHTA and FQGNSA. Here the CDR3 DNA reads TGTGCCAGCAGCTTAGAGAAAGGGAGGGTAGCTTTCTTT. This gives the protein CASSLEKGRVAFF.

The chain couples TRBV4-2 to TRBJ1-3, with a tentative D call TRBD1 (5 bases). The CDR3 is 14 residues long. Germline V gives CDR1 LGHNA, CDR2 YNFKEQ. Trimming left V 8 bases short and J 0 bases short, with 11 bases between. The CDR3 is CASRPTGSGNTIYF. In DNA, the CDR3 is TGTGCCAGCCGCCCCACAGGCTCTGGAAACACCATATATTTT.

The CDR3 DNA follows: TGTGCCAGCAGTGAATCGTGGGGACATAGAAATCAGCCCCAGCATTTT. Its translation: CASSESWGHRNQPQHF. V gene TRBV6-1 combines with J gene TRBJ1-5, with TRBD1 as a possible D gene (6 bases). Trimming pared 2 bases from V and 4 bases from J, leaving 15 bases between. CDR1 and CDR2 (germline): MNHNS, SASEGT. CDR3 length: 16 amino acids.

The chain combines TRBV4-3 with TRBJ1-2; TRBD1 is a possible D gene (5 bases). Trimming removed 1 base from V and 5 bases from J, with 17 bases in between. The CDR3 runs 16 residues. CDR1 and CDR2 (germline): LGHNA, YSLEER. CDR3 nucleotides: TGCGCCAGCAGCCAAGTTGCAGGGAGTGAGGCTTATGGCTACACCTTC. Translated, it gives CASSQVAGSEAYGYTF.

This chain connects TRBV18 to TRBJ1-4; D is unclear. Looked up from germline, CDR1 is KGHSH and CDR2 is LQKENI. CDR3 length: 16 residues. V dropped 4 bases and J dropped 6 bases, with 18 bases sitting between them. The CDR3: CASSLSVKQGDEKLFF. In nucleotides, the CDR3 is TGTGCCAGCTCACTGTCGGTGAAGCAAGGTGATGAAAAACTGTTTTTT.

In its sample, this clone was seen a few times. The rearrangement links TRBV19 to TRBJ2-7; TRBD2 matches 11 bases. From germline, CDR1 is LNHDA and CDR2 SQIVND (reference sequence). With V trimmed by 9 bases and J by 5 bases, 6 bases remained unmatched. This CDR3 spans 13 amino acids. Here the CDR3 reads CASKLAGVHEQYF. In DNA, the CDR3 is TGTGCCAGCAAACTAGCGGGAGTCCACGAGCAGTACTTC.

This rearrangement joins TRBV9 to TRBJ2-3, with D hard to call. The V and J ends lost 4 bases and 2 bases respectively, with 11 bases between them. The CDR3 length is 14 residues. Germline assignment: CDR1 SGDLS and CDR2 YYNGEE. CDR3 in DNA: TGTGCCAGCAGCCCAGCATCGCTCACAGATACGCAGTATTTT. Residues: CASSPASLTDTQYF.

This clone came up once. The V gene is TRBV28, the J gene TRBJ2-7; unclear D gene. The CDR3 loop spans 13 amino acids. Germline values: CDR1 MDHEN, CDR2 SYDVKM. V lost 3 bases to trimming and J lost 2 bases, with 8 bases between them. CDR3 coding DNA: TGTGCCAGCAGTTTTGACGGAACCTACGAGCAGTACTTC. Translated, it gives CASSFDGTYEQYF.

The CDR3 loop is CASSLLRTSGDNEQFF. DNA for the CDR3: TGTGCCAGCAGCTTACTTCGGACTAGCGGGGACAATGAGCAGTTCTTC. The chain links TRBV7-9 to TRBJ2-1; TRBD2 agrees at 12 bases. Germline-derived CDR1 and CDR2 are SEHNR and FQNEAQ (reference sequence). Unmatched junction bases numbered 4, after V lost 2 bases and J lost 5 bases. This CDR3 is 16 amino acids long.

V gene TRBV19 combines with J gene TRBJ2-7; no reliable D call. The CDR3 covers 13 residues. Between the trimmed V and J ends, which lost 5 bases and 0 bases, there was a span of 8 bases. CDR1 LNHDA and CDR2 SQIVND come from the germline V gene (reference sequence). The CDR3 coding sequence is TGTGCCAGTAGTCTGACGAGCTCCTACGAGCAGTACTTC. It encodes CASSLTSSYEQYF.

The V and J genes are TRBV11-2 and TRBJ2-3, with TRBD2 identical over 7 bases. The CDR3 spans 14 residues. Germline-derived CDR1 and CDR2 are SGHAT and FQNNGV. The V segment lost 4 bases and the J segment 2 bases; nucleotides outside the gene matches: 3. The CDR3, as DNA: TGTGCCAGCAGCTCCGGGGGGAACACAGATACGCAGTATTTT. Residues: CASSSGGNTDTQYF.

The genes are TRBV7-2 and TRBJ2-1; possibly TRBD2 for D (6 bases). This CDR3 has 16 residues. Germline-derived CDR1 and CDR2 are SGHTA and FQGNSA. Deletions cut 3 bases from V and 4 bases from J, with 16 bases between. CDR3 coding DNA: TGTGCCAGCAGCTTGCGGGGTTGGGACCGATACAATGAGCAGTTCTTC. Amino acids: CASSLRGWDRYNEQFF.

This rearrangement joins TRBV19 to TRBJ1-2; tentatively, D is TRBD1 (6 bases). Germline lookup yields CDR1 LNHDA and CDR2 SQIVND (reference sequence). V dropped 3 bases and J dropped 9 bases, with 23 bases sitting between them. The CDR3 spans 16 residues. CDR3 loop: CASSMRPIIYRDSYTF. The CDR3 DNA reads TGTGCCAGTAGTATGCGACCTATCATTTACCGGGACAGCTACACCTTC.

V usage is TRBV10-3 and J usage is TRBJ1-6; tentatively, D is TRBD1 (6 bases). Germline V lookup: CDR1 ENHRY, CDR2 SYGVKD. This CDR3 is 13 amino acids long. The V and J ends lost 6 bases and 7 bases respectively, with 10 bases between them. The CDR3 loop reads CAISRDTNSPLHF. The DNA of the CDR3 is TGTGCCATCAGCCGGGACACCAATTCACCCCTCCACTTT.

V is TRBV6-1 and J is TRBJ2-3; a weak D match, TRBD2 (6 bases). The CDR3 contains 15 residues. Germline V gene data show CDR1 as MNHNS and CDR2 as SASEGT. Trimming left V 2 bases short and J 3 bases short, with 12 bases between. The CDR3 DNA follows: TGTGCCAGCAGTGAACTCGGGAGTTGGACAGATACGCAGTATTTT. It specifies CASSELGSWTDTQYF.

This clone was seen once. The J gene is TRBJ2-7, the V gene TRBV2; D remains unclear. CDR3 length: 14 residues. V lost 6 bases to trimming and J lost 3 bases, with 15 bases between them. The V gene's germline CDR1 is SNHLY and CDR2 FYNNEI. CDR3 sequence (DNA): TGTGCCAGCAGAACACCCAGATCGGGCTACGAGCAGTACTTC. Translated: CASRTPRSGYEQYF.

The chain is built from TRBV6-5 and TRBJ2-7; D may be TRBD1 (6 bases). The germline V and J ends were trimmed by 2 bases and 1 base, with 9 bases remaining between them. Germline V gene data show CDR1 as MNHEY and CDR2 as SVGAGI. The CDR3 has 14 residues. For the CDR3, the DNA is TGTGCCAGCAGTTACAAGACAGGTTCCTACGAGCAGTACTTC. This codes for CASSYKTGSYEQYF.

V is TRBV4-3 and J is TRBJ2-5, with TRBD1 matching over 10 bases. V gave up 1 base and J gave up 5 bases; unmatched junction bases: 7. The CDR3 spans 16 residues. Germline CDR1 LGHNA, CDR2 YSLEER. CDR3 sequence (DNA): TGCGCCAGCAGCCAAGGTCGACAGGGGGCGAGGGAGACCCAGTACTTC. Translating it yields CASSQGRQGARETQYF.

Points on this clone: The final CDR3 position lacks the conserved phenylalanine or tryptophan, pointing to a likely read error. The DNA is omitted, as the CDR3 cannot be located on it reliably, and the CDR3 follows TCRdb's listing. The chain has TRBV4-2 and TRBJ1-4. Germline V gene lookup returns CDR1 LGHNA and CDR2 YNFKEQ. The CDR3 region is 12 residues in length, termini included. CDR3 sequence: CASSRPGEGPKP.

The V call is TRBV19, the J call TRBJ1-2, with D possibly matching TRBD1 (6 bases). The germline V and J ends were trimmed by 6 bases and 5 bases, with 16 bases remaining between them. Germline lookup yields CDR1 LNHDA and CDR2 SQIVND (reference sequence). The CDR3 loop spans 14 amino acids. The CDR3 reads CASRRQAGEYGYTF. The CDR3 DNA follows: TGTGCCAGTAGGCGACAGGCTGGGGAGTATGGCTACACCTTC.

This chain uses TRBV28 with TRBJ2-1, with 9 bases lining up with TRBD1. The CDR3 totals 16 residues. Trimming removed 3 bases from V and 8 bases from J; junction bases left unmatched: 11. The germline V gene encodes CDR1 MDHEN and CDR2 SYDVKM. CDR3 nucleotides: TGTGCCAGCAGTTTTTGGGGGACAGGGCGTCTGTATGAGCAGTTCTTC. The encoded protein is CASSFWGTGRLYEQFF.

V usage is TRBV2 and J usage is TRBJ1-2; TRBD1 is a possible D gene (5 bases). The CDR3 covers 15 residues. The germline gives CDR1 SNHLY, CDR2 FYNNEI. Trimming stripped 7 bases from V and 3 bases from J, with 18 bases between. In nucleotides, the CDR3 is TGTGCCAGCACTCGAAGCCCCTCGACAGACTATGGCTACACCTTC. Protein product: CASTRSPSTDYGYTF.

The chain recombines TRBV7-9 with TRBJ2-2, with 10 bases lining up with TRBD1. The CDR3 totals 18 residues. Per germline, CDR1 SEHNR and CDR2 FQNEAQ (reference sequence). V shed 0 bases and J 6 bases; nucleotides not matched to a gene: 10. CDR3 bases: TGTGCCAGCAGCTTAGCGCGGTGGGACAGGGGAAGGTCCGGGGAGCTGTTTTTT. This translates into CASSLARWDRGRSGELFF.